The T cell receptor beta chain described here comes from a study of identical twins. Healthy Caucasian donors formed the entire cohort. Overall study results and limits: Instead of following the same donors, the conclusions were based on cross-sectional statistical analysis. Beta clonotypes that were abundant in cord blood contained fewer insertions, a pattern absent from memory repertoires. The models gave estimates that fell short of the out-of-frame TCR alpha sharing seen in monozygotic twins.

V lost 0 bases and J lost 5, with 14 bases in between. Germline V gene lookup returns CDR1 LGHNT and CDR2 FRNRAP. CDR3 length: 16 amino acids. A note on this clonotype: Its specificity is not known.

TCRdb analysed the 5' RACE reads with MiXCR anew, one entry per CDR3 protein. The top ten clones hold about 0.27% of a sample with more than 1.5 million distinct CDR3 sequences, less than 40% of them seen once. The sequencing input was cord blood. This receptor was taken from a newborn girl in good health. The rearrangement uses TRBV12-5 and TRBJ1-5; possible D gene TRBD1, 6 bases. The CDR3 region has the DNA TGTGCTAGTGGTTTGGTAGGGGGTGGGCCCGATCAGCCCCAGCATTTT. Protein: CASGLVGGGPDQPQHF.